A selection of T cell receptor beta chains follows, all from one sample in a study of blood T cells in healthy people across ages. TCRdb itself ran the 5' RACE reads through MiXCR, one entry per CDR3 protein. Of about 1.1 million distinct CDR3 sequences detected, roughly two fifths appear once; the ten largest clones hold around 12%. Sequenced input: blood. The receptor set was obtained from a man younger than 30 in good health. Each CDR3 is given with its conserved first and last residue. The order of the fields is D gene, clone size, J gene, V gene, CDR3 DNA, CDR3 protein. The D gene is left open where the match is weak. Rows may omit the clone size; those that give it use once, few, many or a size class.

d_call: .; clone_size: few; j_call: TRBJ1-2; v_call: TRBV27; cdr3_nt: TGTGCCAGCAGTACCACGTATGGCTACACCTTC; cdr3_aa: CASSTTYGYTF
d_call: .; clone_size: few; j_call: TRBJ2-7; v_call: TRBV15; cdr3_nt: TGTGCCACCAGCAGGGACAGTTATTACGAGCAGTACTTC; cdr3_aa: CATSRDSYYEQYF
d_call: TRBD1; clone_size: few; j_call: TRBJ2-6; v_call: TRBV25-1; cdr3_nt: TGTGCCAGCAGTGAAGCAGGGACAGGGACCGGGGCCAACGTCCTGACTTTC; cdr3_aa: CASSEAGTGTGANVLTF
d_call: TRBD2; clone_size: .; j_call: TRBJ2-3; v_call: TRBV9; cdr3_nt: TGTGCCAGCAGCGTAGGAGCGGGGCGAGCGACCGATACGCAGTATTTT; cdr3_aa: CASSVGAGRATDTQYF
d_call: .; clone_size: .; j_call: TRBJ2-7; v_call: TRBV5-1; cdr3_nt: TGCGCCAGCAGCAAAGGACAGGGCGGGAGTGAGCAGTACTTC; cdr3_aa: CASSKGQGGSEQYF
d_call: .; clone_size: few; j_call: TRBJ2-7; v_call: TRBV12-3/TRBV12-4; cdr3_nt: TGTGCCAGCAGTTTAAGTCGGTTCCGGGGAAACTACGAGCAGTACTTC; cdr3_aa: CASSLSRFRGNYEQYF
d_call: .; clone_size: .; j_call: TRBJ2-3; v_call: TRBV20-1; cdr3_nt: TGCAGTGCTAGGGTGGACCCCGGCAGCACAGATACGCAGTATTTT; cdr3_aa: CSARVDPGSTDTQYF
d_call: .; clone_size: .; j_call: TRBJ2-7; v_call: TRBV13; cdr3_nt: TGTGCCAGCAGCTTTGGTTCCAGGCCCTACGAGCAGTACTTC; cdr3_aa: CASSFGSRPYEQYF
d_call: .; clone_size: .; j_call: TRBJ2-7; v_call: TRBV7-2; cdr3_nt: TGTGCCAGCAGCTTAGTAGGGAAGGACTACGAGCAGTACTTC; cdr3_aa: CASSLVGKDYEQYF
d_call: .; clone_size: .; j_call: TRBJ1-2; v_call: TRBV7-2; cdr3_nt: TGTGCCAGCAGCCCGGGTCTGTCGGGGTATGGCTACACCTTC; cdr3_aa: CASSPGLSGYGYTF
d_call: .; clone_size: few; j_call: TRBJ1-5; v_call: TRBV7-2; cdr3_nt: TGTGCCAGCAGCTTACTCCTGACATGGGATCAGCCCCAGCATTTT; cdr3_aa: CASSLLLTWDQPQHF
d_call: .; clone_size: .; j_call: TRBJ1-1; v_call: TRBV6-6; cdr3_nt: TGTGCCAGCAGTTACCTGACAAACAGTGGCTTTGAAGCTTTCTTT; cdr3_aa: CASSYLTNSGFEAFF
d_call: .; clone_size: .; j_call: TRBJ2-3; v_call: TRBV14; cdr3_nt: TGTGCCAGCAGCCAGGACAGTTATCGTACAGATACGCAGTATTTT; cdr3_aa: CASSQDSYRTDTQYF
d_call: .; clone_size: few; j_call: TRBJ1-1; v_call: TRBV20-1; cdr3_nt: TGCAGTGCTAGAGATCAGGGAGAGAACACTGAAGCTTTCTTT; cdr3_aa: CSARDQGENTEAFF
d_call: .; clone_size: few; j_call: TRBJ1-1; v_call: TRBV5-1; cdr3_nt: TGCGCCAGCTCTACAGATGATACCACTGAAGCTTTCTTT; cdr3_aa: CASSTDDTTEAFF
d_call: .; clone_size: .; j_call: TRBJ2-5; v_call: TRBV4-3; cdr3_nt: TGCGCCAGCAACCATTGGTTGTCTGCCTTGGGAGAGACCCAGTACTTC; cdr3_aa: CASNHWLSALGETQYF
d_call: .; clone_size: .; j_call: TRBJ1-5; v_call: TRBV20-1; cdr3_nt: TGCAGTGCTAGTGACATGGGAGGTCGGAGTTCCCAGCATTTT; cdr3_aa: CSASDMGGRSSQHF
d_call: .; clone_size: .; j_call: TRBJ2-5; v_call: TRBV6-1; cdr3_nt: TGTGCCAGCCATGAGGCGGTGGGAGTAGAAGAGACCCAGTACTTC; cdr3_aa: CASHEAVGVEETQYF
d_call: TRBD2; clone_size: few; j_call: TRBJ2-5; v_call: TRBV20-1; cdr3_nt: TGCAGTGCTAGAGATCTGTTCCAACTAGCGGGGGCCCAAGAGACCCAGTACTTC; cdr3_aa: CSARDLFQLAGAQETQYF
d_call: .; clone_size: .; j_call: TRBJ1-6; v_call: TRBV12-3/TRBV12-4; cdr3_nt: TGTGCCAGCACAACGAGGGGGGTGTATAATTCACCCCTCCACTTT; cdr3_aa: CASTTRGVYNSPLHF
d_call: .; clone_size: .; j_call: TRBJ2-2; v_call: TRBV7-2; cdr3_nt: TGTGCCAGCAGCCAATACTCGGGCAACGCCGGGGAGCTGTTTTTT; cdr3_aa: CASSQYSGNAGELFF